This entry lists 27 T cell receptor beta chains sequenced from one sample in a study of spatial heterogeneity in lung cancer. Specified time point: sample taken at primary tumor resection. Whole RNA, which was extracted from tumor, nontumor lung tissue or frozen PBMC, was sequenced without any cell sorting. TCRdb processed the 5' RACE reads anew with MiXCR; each CDR3 protein has one entry. The sample lists about 50,000 distinct CDR3 sequences, 7.6% occurring once. The source material was PBMCs, sampled at surgery. These receptors came from a female donor with early-stage non-small cell lung cancer.

The table lists this clonotype with many counts. This sequence joins TRBV5-1 and TRBJ1-2, with D possibly being TRBD1 (5 bases). The V gene lost 3 bases and the J gene lost 4 bases, with 13 bases spanning the gap. Germline V gene data show CDR1 as SGHRS and CDR2 as YFSETQ. The CDR3 consists of 14 residues. The CDR3 is CASSSGTSTYGYTF. The CDR3 nucleotides are TGCGCCAGCAGCTCCGGGACCTCCACCTATGGCTACACCTTC.

The chain carries TRBV5-6 and TRBJ2-7, with TRBD1 identical over 9 bases. This CDR3 region has 16 residues. Losses at the gene ends were 4 bases for V and 5 bases for J; bases not matched to a gene: 13. Germline V lookup: CDR1 SGHDT, CDR2 YYEEEE. The DNA for the CDR3 is TGTGCCAGCAGCCTGGACAGGGGTGGGTATGAGAACGAGCAGTACTTC. It translates to CASSLDRGGYENEQYF.

This clonotype has more than one count but fewer than ten. The V and J genes are TRBV5-4 and TRBJ2-5; D could derive from TRBD1 or TRBD2 (6 bases each). V was cut by 5 bases and J by 5 bases, with 19 bases left in between. CDR3 length: 15 amino acids. CDR1 is SGHNT, CDR2 YYREEE, per germline (reference sequence). The CDR3 reads CASRNPGAVGETQYF. CDR3 in DNA: TGTGCCAGCAGGAACCCGGGGGCGGTAGGGGAGACCCAGTACTTC.

This clonotype came up a few times. The chain links TRBV7-6 to TRBJ2-1; perhaps TRBD2 as D (7 bases). The V end was cut by 2 bases, the J end by 9 bases, with 14 bases between. Germline V gene sequence: CDR1 SGHVS, CDR2 FNYEAQ. CDR3 length: 14 residues. The CDR3 DNA follows: TGTGCCAGCAGCTTAAAGAGGGGGGGCGGTGAGCAGTTCTTC. This sequence encodes CASSLKRGGGEQFF. The full variable domain, with the rest looked up from reference TRBV7-6 and TRBJ2-1, is GAGVSQSPRYKVTKRGQDVALRCDPISGHVSLYWYRQALGQGPEFLTYFNYEAQQDKSGLPNDRFSAERPEGSISTLTIQRTEQRDSAMYRCASSLKRGGGEQFFGPGTRLTVL.

This clonotype was observed a handful of times. The chain combines TRBV5-4 with TRBJ2-1; 11 nucleotides match TRBD2. This CDR3 is 16 amino acids long. CDR1 and CDR2 (germline): SGHNT, YYREEE (reference sequence). The J segment lost 5 bases and the V segment lost 4 bases, leaving 8 bases of the junction unmatched. CDR3 sequence: CASSKMLAGGDNEQFF. In DNA, the CDR3 is TGTGCCAGCAGCAAAATGCTAGCGGGGGGCGACAATGAGCAGTTCTTC.

The CDR3 sequence: CASSQDGSGIGSGANVLTF. The CDR3 DNA reads as TGCGCCAGCAGCCAAGATGGGAGCGGAATAGGCTCTGGGGCCAACGTCCTGACTTTC. The rearrangement uses TRBV4-1 and TRBJ2-6; a possible D gene is TRBD2 (5 bases). Germline loops: CDR1 MGHRA, CDR2 YSYEKL. V gave up 0 bases and J gave up 0 bases, with 15 bases separating them. This CDR3 comprises 19 residues.

This clonotype was picked up many times. The chain combines TRBV9 with TRBJ1-2, with 12 bases fitting TRBD1. The CDR3 is made up of 18 amino acids. In germline, CDR1 is SGDLS, CDR2 YYNGEE. J lost 2 bases, V lost 6 bases, and 14 bases had no gene match. CDR3 residues: CASNTRGDRGRRNYGYTF. In nucleotides, the CDR3 is TGTGCCAGCAACACCCGGGGGGACAGGGGGCGACGGAACTATGGCTACACCTTC. Full variable domain (rest looked up from reference TRBV9 and TRBJ1-2): DSGVTQTPKHLITATGQRVTLRCSPRSGDLSVYWYQQSLDQGLQFLIQYYNGEERAKGNILERFSAQQFPDLHSELNLSSLELGDSALYFCASNTRGDRGRRNYGYTFGSGTRLTVV.

The V gene is TRBV28, the J gene TRBJ1-1; the D is unclear. Trimming removed 2 bases from V and 3 bases from J, with 4 bases in between. This CDR3 is 12 amino acids long. From germline, CDR1 is MDHEN and CDR2 SYDVKM. The CDR3 sequence: CASSLRDTEAFF. The CDR3 nucleotides read TGTGCCAGCAGTTTACGGGACACTGAAGCTTTCTTT.

This clonotype was seen a handful of times. The V gene is TRBV7-3, the J gene TRBJ2-2, with no clear D. Trimming left V 8 bases short and J 7 bases short, with 8 bases between. Germline CDR1 is SGHTA and CDR2 is FQGTGA. The CDR3 length is 11 residues. The CDR3 is CASGNGGELFF. The CDR3 coding sequence is TGTGCCAGCGGCAATGGCGGGGAGCTGTTTTTT.

This clonotype was seen a handful of times. The chain carries TRBV7-9 and TRBJ1-1, with D unresolved. The CDR3 is 12 residues long. V was shortened by 1 base and J by 6 bases, with 6 bases between the two germline ends. Germline CDR1 and CDR2: SEHNR and FQNEAQ (reference sequence). CDR3 residues: CASSLGVSEAFF. The CDR3 DNA is TGTGCCAGCAGCTTAGGGGTCTCTGAAGCTTTCTTT.

V and J are TRBV7-2 and TRBJ2-4; 9 bases match TRBD2. CDR1 is SGHTA, CDR2 FQGNSA, per germline. V gave up 8 bases and J gave up 13 bases; unmatched junction bases: 21. The length of the CDR3 is 16 residues. The CDR3 nucleotides read TGTGCCAGCCGACCCCAAGGTCCTGGGTTAGCGGGGGTGCAGTACTTC. Translating gives CASRPQGPGLAGVQYF.

A remark on this clonotype: A much larger clone lies one base from this, so it may be a read error. The chain combines TRBV20-1 with TRBJ1-2; tentative D call: TRBD1 (5 bases). CDR1 and CDR2 (germline): DFQATT, SNEGSKA (reference sequence). The ends were cut back, 3 bases at V and 12 bases at J, with 23 bases in the middle. The CDR3 is 14 residues long. This CDR3 is CSARGPGVGSGDTF. The CDR3 bases are TGCAGTGCTAGGGGGCCAGGCGTGGGTTCGGGCGACACCTTC.

This clonotype occurred many times. The chain has TRBV5-1 and TRBJ1-3; a possible D gene is TRBD1 (6 bases). The CDR3 loop spans 14 amino acids. Germline lookup yields CDR1 SGHRS and CDR2 YFSETQ. Trimming took 4 bases from V and 8 from J, leaving 16 bases between them. CDR3 DNA sequence: TGCGCCAGCAGCCCCCAGGGGCTTAGAGACACCATATATTTT. It translates to CASSPQGLRDTIYF.

This clonotype was seen ten or more times. The chain joins TRBV12-3 or TRBV12-4 to TRBJ1-1, with D perhaps TRBD1 (6 bases). V lost 7 bases to trimming and J lost 1 base, with 13 bases between them. The CDR3 has 14 amino acids. The CDR3 DNA is TGTGCCAGCACCGTGGACAGCCCGAACACTGAAGCTTTCTTT. Protein product: CASTVDSPNTEAFF.

Note on this clonotype: Being one base from a much bigger clone, this may be a read error. J is TRBJ2-1 and V is TRBV5-6; D uncertain. The CDR3 runs 15 residues. Germline CDR1 SGHDT, CDR2 YYEEEE. The CDR3 nucleotides are TGTGCCAGCAGCTTCCTGGGCGGCTCCTACAATGTGCAGTTCTTC. This codes for CASSFLGGSYNVQFF.

In its sample, this clonotype was seen many times. The chain has TRBV5-6 and TRBJ2-1; possible D gene TRBD1, 6 bases. Per germline, CDR1 SGHDT and CDR2 YYEEEE. Trimming took off 7 bases at V and 4 bases at J, with 18 bases between the two ends. The CDR3 is made up of 15 amino acids. The CDR3 nucleotides are TGTGCCAGCCAGACCTGGGACACCCCTTACAATGAGCAGTTCTTC. It specifies CASQTWDTPYNEQFF. Full variable domain (rest looked up from reference TRBV5-6 and TRBJ2-1): DAGVTQSPTHLIKTRGQQVTLRCSPKSGHDTVSWYQQALGQGPQFIFQYYEEEERQRGNFPDRFSGHQFPNYSSELNVNALLLGDSALYLCASQTWDTPYNEQFFGPGTRLTVL.

This clonotype was seen a few times. The V call is TRBV5-6, the J call TRBJ1-2; 9 bases are a match to TRBD1. The germline CDR1 and CDR2 sequences are SGHDT and YYEEEE. The trim removed 4 bases at V and 7 bases at J, leaving 11 bases unmatched. The CDR3 contains 15 residues. The CDR3 DNA reads as TGTGCCAGCAGCGGAGGACAGGGGTTGAATTCTGGCTACACCTTC. Its translation: CASSGGQGLNSGYTF.

This clonotype was seen repeatedly, ten times or more. In nucleotides, the CDR3 is TGTGCCAGCAGCCCGACAGGGCTTCAAGAAAAACTGTTTTTT. It encodes CASSPTGLQEKLFF. J is TRBJ1-4 and V is TRBV11-2, with TRBD1 matching over 7 bases. The junction had 8 bases not matched to a gene; V was cut back by 5 bases and J by 8 bases. This CDR3 has 14 residues. Germline CDR1 reads SGHAT; CDR2 reads FQNNGV.

The chain carries TRBV11-2 and TRBJ1-2; D gene unclear. CDR1 SGHAT and CDR2 FQNNGV come from the germline V gene. The CDR3 contains 12 residues. V lost 5 bases and J lost 9, with 13 bases in between. CDR3 sequence reads: CASSMSVSRYTF. The CDR3 DNA follows: TGTGCCAGCAGCATGAGTGTCTCGCGCTACACCTTC.

V is TRBV19 and J is TRBJ2-3, with D possibly being TRBD1 (6 bases). Trimming removed 1 base from V and 1 base from J, with 9 bases in between. Germline CDR1 and CDR2: LNHDA and SQIVND (reference sequence). The CDR3 covers 15 residues. CDR3 sequence reads: CASSIAAGGTDTQYF. In nucleotides, the CDR3 is TGTGCCAGTAGTATAGCGGCAGGGGGCACAGATACGCAGTATTTT.

The table lists this clonotype with a few counts. V usage is TRBV9 and J usage is TRBJ1-2; D gene uncertain. Germline assignment: CDR1 SGDLS and CDR2 YYNGEE. CDR3 length: 15 residues. V lost 0 bases to trimming and J lost 1 base, with 10 bases between them. CDR3 amino acids: CASSVDEVLNYGYTF. For the CDR3, the DNA is TGTGCCAGCAGCGTAGATGAGGTCCTTAACTATGGCTACACCTTC.

The sample holds many counts of this clonotype. This chain uses TRBV6-5 with TRBJ1-6; 8 bases agree with TRBD1. Losses at the gene ends were 1 base for V and 0 bases for J; bases not matched to a gene: 8. This CDR3 is built from 19 residues. In germline, CDR1 is MNHEY, CDR2 SVGAGI. The CDR3 DNA is TGTGCCAGCAGTTACTTCAGACGACAGGGGAGCTCCTATAATTCACCCCTCCACTTT. Encoded protein: CASSYFRRQGSSYNSPLHF.

The chain carries TRBV5-1 and TRBJ1-2, with 8 bases that match TRBD1. Germline assignment: CDR1 SGHRS and CDR2 YFSETQ. J was trimmed by 4 bases and V by 0 bases; bases with no gene match: 8. The length of the CDR3 is 16 residues. As DNA, the CDR3 is TGCGCCAGCAGCTTGGGACAGGGGTTCCGGGGCTATGGCTACACCTTC. Its protein product is CASSLGQGFRGYGYTF.

There are many counts of this clonotype. This chain uses TRBV24-1 with TRBJ1-5, with TRBD1 as a possible D gene (5 bases). The CDR3 runs to 18 residues. The V end was cut by 4 bases, the J end by 0 bases, with 18 bases between. In germline, CDR1 is KGHDR, CDR2 SFDVKD. CDR3 loop: CATSDRTKRDYSNQPQHF. The CDR3 DNA sequence: TGTGCCACCAGTGACCGGACCAAGAGGGACTATAGCAATCAGCCCCAGCATTTT.

There are a few counts of this clonotype. V and J are TRBV7-2 and TRBJ1-5; the match to TRBD1 covers 7 bases. The CDR3 sequence is 16 residues long. Unmatched junction bases numbered 10, after V lost 5 bases and J lost 3 bases. Germline values: CDR1 SGHTA, CDR2 FQGNSA. CDR3 nucleotides: TGTGCCAGCAGCCCCGGTACGGGACAGCACAATCAGCCCCAGCATTTT. As protein: CASSPGTGQHNQPQHF.

This clonotype was detected ten times or more. This sequence joins TRBV20-1 and TRBJ2-7; TRBD1 or TRBD2 may be the D gene (6 bases each). Deletions cut 0 bases from V and 4 bases from J, with 22 bases between. Germline V gene sequence: CDR1 DFQATT, CDR2 SNEGSKA (reference sequence). CDR3 length: 17 residues. The DNA for the CDR3 is TGCAGTGCTAGAGATACCGCTTTGCAAGGGGGGTTATACGAGCAGTACTTC. Translated: CSARDTALQGGLYEQYF.

J is TRBJ2-1 and V is TRBV19, with D tentatively TRBD1 (5 bases). The CDR3 totals 9 residues. Trimming took 9 bases from V and 9 from J, leaving 6 bases between them. CDR1 LNHDA and CDR2 SQIVND come from the germline V gene (reference sequence). This CDR3 reads CARRGEQFF. The CDR3 DNA reads as TGTGCCAGAAGGGGTGAGCAGTTCTTC.